Shown below are 23 T cell receptor beta chains from a single sample sequenced in a study of cytomegalovirus exposure and HLA in healthy donors. The primer mix had 60 Vbeta and 13 Jbeta primers. Repertoires were generated with immunoSEQ multiplex PCR, while TCRdb's copy carries only in-frame clones and drops some. This table lists tens of thousands of clones. Sequencing used PBMCs. The source is a man between 45 and 60 years old in good health and CMV-seropositive.

The chain recombines TRBV4-1 with TRBJ1-2; D possibly corresponds to TRBD1 (6 bases). Germline V gene sequence: CDR1 MGHRA, CDR2 YSYEKL. The CDR3 runs 16 residues. V gave up 1 base and J gave up 3 bases, with 15 bases separating them. This CDR3 is CASSQGQARRDYGYTF. The DNA for the CDR3 is TGCGCCAGCAGCCAAGGACAGGCAAGGCGCGACTATGGCTACACCTTC.

The rearrangement joins TRBV30 to TRBJ1-2; the D is unclear. Germline-derived CDR1 and CDR2 are GTSNPN and SVGIG (reference sequence). The CDR3 consists of 15 residues. V lost 3 bases and J lost 4, with 18 bases in between. CDR3 nucleotide sequence: TGTGCCTGGAGAATATGGGCCGCACCCTCCTATGGCTACACCTTC. Its protein product is CAWRIWAAPSYGYTF.

The rearrangement links TRBV27 to TRBJ1-1, with D tentatively TRBD1 (6 bases). This CDR3 region has 13 residues. Germline V gene sequence: CDR1 MNHEY, CDR2 SMNVEV (reference sequence). V dropped 6 bases and J dropped 1 base, with 9 bases sitting between them. CDR3 protein: CASSRQANTEAFF. In DNA form, the CDR3 reads TGTGCCAGCAGCCGACAGGCGAACACTGAAGCTTTCTTT.

This chain links TRBV28 with TRBJ1-5; perhaps TRBD1 as D (5 bases). Germline CDR1 is MDHEN and CDR2 is SYDVKM. The germline V and J ends were trimmed by 5 bases and 5 bases, with 10 bases remaining between them. The CDR3 runs to 13 residues. This CDR3 is CASSPQGYQPQHF. DNA of the CDR3: TGTGCCAGCAGTCCTCAGGGTTATCAGCCCCAGCATTTT. The full variable domain, with the rest looked up from reference TRBV28 and TRBJ1-5, is DVKVTQSSRYLVKRTGEKVFLECVQDMDHENMFWYRQDPGLGLRLIYFSYDVKMKEKGDIPEGYSVSREKKERFSLILESASTNQTSMYLCASSPQGYQPQHFGDGTRLSIL.

About this clone: Other DNA sequences of this sample code for an identical CDR3. The V gene is TRBV30, the J gene TRBJ2-2, with a weak D call TRBD1 (6 bases). V lost 3 bases to trimming and J lost 2 bases, with 7 bases between them. The CDR3 is 13 amino acids. The V gene's germline CDR1 is GTSNPN and CDR2 SVGIG (reference sequence). The CDR3 nucleotides are TGTGCCTGGAGACAGGGAAACACCGGGGAGCTGTTTTTT. This gives the protein CAWRQGNTGELFF.

V is TRBV18 and J is TRBJ1-1, with TRBD1 as a possible D gene (5 bases). The V gene lost 6 bases and the J gene lost 4 bases, with 15 bases spanning the gap. The CDR3 is 14 residues long. Per the germline V gene, CDR1 is KGHSH and CDR2 is LQKENI. In nucleotides, the CDR3 is TGTGCCAGCTCCCCGGGGGAGGGCCGCACTGAAGCTTTCTTT. It is translated as CASSPGEGRTEAFF.

The chain links TRBV7-2 to TRBJ1-1; D is possibly TRBD1 (6 bases). Germline CDR1 reads SGHTA; CDR2 reads FQGNSA. Trimming took off 3 bases at V and 4 bases at J, with 15 bases between the two ends. The length of the CDR3 is 15 residues. CDR3 sequence: CASSFPTGLGTEAFF. CDR3 sequence (DNA): TGTGCCAGCAGCTTCCCCACAGGGCTGGGCACTGAAGCTTTCTTT.

The chain carries TRBV19 and TRBJ1-2; 9 bases map to TRBD1. Germline-derived CDR1 and CDR2 are LNHDA and SQIVND (reference sequence). The CDR3 runs to 14 residues. J lost 8 bases, V lost 4 bases, and 8 bases had no gene match. The chain's CDR3 is CASSRSGTGKGYTF. The CDR3 bases are TGTGCCAGTAGTAGGAGTGGGACAGGGAAGGGCTACACCTTC.

This sequence joins TRBV9 and TRBJ2-2; TRBD2 is a possible D gene (6 bases). Germline loops: CDR1 SGDLS, CDR2 YYNGEE. V lost 6 bases and J 3 bases, leaving 12 bases between the germline ends. This CDR3 comprises 14 residues. The chain's CDR3 is CASKRDLDTGELFF. The CDR3 DNA reads TGTGCCAGCAAACGGGACTTGGACACCGGGGAGCTGTTTTTT.

This chain links TRBV18 with TRBJ1-1; a possible D gene is TRBD1 (6 bases). Germline V gene lookup returns CDR1 KGHSH and CDR2 LQKENI. The V and J ends lost 4 bases and 4 bases respectively, with 13 bases between them. CDR3 length: 14 amino acids. The DNA for the CDR3 is TGTGCCAGCTCACAAGACAGGATGGGCACTGAAGCTTTCTTT. This encodes CASSQDRMGTEAFF.

The rearrangement uses TRBV10-3 and TRBJ2-7; 9 bases are a match to TRBD2. The V gene end was trimmed by 3 bases and the J gene end by 5 bases; junction bases not matched to a gene: 8. Looked up from germline, CDR1 is ENHRY and CDR2 is SYGVKD. This CDR3 is built from 15 residues. CDR3 nucleotide sequence: TGTGCCATCAGTGATGGGGTAGCGGGAGCAAACGAGCAGTACGTC. Its translation: CAISDGVAGANEQYV.

The rearrangement uses TRBV28 and TRBJ1-5, with no clear D. The CDR3 runs 11 residues. Germline V gene sequence: CDR1 MDHEN, CDR2 SYDVKM. Between the trimmed V and J ends, which lost 6 bases and 5 bases, there was a span of 5 bases. CDR3 sequence reads: CASSIYQPQHF. For the CDR3, the DNA is TGTGCCAGCAGCATTTATCAGCCCCAGCATTTT.

CDR3 region: CASSLTGRGQETQYF. Here the CDR3 DNA reads TGTGCCAGCAGCTTGACAGGTAGAGGCCAAGAGACCCAGTACTTC. The genes are TRBV5-4 and TRBJ2-5; the D gene is possibly TRBD1 (5 bases). The CDR3 is 15 residues long. Germline V gives CDR1 SGHNT, CDR2 YYREEE (reference sequence). Trimming shortened V by 1 base and J by 1 base, and 11 bases separated the two germline ends.

This rearrangement joins TRBV7-6 to TRBJ2-1, with a tentative D call TRBD2 (7 bases). The CDR3 runs to 15 residues. Deletions cut 0 bases from V and 5 bases from J, with 11 bases between. Germline V gives CDR1 SGHVS, CDR2 FNYEAQ. CDR3 coding DNA: TGTGCCAGCAGCTTAGCAGGGGGGGTAGACAATGAGCAGTTCTTC. It codes for CASSLAGGVDNEQFF.

The chain joins TRBV12-5 to TRBJ1-1, with unresolved D. The germline V and J ends were trimmed by 3 bases and 4 bases, with 15 bases remaining between them. The germline V gene encodes CDR1 LGHNT and CDR2 FRNRAP. The CDR3 is 15 amino acids. The CDR3 DNA reads as TGTGCTAGTGGTTTTGGTTTTTCAGGTGGCACTGAAGCTTTCTTT. Translating it yields CASGFGFSGGTEAFF.

The rearrangement joins TRBV28 to TRBJ2-7; 7 bases agree with TRBD2. Germline CDR1 MDHEN, CDR2 SYDVKM. V shed 5 bases, J shed 5 bases, and the junction held 9 bases outside the gene matches. The CDR3 runs 14 residues. Written as DNA, the CDR3 is TGTGCCAGCAGTCCTGGACTAGTCTCTAACGAGCAGTACTTC. It yields the protein CASSPGLVSNEQYF. The whole variable domain, filled in from reference TRBV28 and TRBJ2-7, reads DVKVTQSSRYLVKRTGEKVFLECVQDMDHENMFWYRQDPGLGLRLIYFSYDVKMKEKGDIPEGYSVSREKKERFSLILESASTNQTSMYLCASSPGLVSNEQYFGPGTRLTVT.

The J gene is TRBJ1-1, the V gene TRBV19; D is undetermined. The V end was cut by 8 bases, the J end by 0 bases, with 10 bases between. CDR3 size: 13 residues. Germline CDR1 and CDR2: LNHDA and SQIVND (reference sequence). The CDR3 coding sequence is TGTGCCAGTTACAGTTACTTGAACACTGAAGCTTTCTTT. Translated: CASYSYLNTEAFF.

V usage is TRBV5-5 and J usage is TRBJ1-2; perhaps TRBD1 as D (5 bases). Germline lookup yields CDR1 SGHKS and CDR2 YYEKEE (reference sequence). V was pared by 0 bases and J by 7 bases, with 13 bases between. The CDR3 contains 14 residues. The CDR3 coding sequence is TGTGCCAGCAGCTTGGCCGGGGGGGTTGGTGGCTACACCTTC. Translating it yields CASSLAGGVGGYTF.

The chain joins TRBV19 to TRBJ2-7; 9 bases fit TRBD1. The CDR3 runs to 14 residues. Germline V gene sequence: CDR1 LNHDA, CDR2 SQIVND (reference sequence). Trimming took 4 bases from V and 2 from J; bases not matched to a gene: 3. The CDR3 nucleotides read TGTGCCAGTAGTAGAGGACAGGGGCCCTACGAGCAGTACTTC. Translating it yields CASSRGQGPYEQYF.

The chain combines TRBV6-6 with TRBJ2-7, with 8 positions matching TRBD1. Germline V gene lookup returns CDR1 MNHNY and CDR2 SVGAGI (reference sequence). V was clipped by 10 bases and J by 0 bases; unmatched bases: 11. The CDR3 sequence is 15 residues long. The CDR3 nucleotides read TGTGCCACCTCAGGGGGCGGGCTTAGCTCCTACGAGCAGTACTTC. It specifies CATSGGGLSSYEQYF.

With respect to this clone: The same CDR3 also results from other DNA sequences found in this sample. The chain employs TRBV15 and TRBJ2-1, with TRBD2 matching 8 bases. The CDR3 has 15 residues. Germline V gives CDR1 LNHNV, CDR2 YYDKDF (reference sequence). V dropped 6 bases and J dropped 4; count of bases not matched to a gene: 8. The CDR3 protein is CATRYGTSDYNEQFF. DNA of the CDR3: TGTGCCACCAGATACGGGACTAGTGATTACAATGAGCAGTTCTTC.

J is TRBJ2-7 and V is TRBV5-4; D may be TRBD2 (5 bases). Trimming cost V 4 bases and J 7 bases, with 18 bases left between them. Germline lookup yields CDR1 SGHNT and CDR2 YYREEE (reference sequence). The CDR3 covers 14 residues. The DNA of the CDR3 is TGTGCCAGCAGCGACGCTAAGGGAACGGGGGAGCAGTACGTC. It encodes CASSDAKGTGEQYV.

The chain carries TRBV6-1 and TRBJ1-1, with 9 nucleotides matching TRBD1. This CDR3 is built from 15 residues. Germline V gene data show CDR1 as MNHNS and CDR2 as SASEGT. V gave up 6 bases and J gave up 1 base; unmatched junction bases: 6. The CDR3, as DNA: TGTGCCAGCAGAAAGGACAGGGGTTGGAACACTGAAGCTTTCTTT. This codes for CASRKDRGWNTEAFF.